This T cell receptor beta chain was captured in a study of shared clonotypes between healthy human individuals. CD4+ cells were split into CD45RA+ naive and CD45RA-negative memory subsets. The CDR3 sequence is 15 residues long. Germline V CDR1 and CDR2: MDHEN, SYDVKM. Trimming removed 2 bases from V and 6 bases from J, with 15 bases in between. As concerns this clone: Its specificity is not known.

General study points: Sharing across four donors was highest in naive CD4 (around 5%) and lowest in memory CD8 (roughly 0.4%). Represented diversity (both genetic and exposure-history) was limited by the small number of donors.

Per the authors' pipeline: Sequence data from immunoSEQ were junction-only and lacked quality scores; consequently, filtering differed. TCRdb's table, derived via immunoSEQ multiplex PCR, lists solely in-frame clones and lacks some. V and J calls and clone size follow that table, whereas D and trimming were derived from the DNA. Altogether roughly 520,000 clones are present, about 96% being singletons, with the ten largest covering about 0.059%. Sequences were obtained from naive CD4+ T cells sorted from blood. Subset specified: CD45RA+ positively selected. The chain combines TRBV28 with TRBJ2-3; D is uncertain. The source of this sequence is a woman aged 25 to 39 in good health. This chain's CDR3 is CASSLGLPPFDTQYF. CDR3 coding DNA: TGTGCCAGCAGTTTAGGGCTGCCCCCTTTTGATACGCAGTATTTT.